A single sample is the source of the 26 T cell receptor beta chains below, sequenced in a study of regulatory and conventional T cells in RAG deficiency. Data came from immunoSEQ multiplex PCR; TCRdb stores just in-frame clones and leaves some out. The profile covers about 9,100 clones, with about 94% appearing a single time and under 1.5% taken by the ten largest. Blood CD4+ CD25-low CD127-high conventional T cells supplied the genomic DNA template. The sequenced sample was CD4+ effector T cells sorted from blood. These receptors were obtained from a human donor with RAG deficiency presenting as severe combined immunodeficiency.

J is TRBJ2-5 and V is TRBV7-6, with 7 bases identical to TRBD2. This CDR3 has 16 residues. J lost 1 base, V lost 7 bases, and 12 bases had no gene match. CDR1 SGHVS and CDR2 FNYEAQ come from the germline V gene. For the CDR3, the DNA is TGTGCCAGCATTCTAGTCGAGAGCGGGACCCAAGAGACCCAGTACTTC. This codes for CASILVESGTQETQYF.

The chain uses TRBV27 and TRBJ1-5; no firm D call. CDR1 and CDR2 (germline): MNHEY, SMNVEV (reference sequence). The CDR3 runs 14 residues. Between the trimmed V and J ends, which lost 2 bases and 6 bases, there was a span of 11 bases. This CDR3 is CASSLRVGGQPQHF. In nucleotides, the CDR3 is TGTGCCAGCAGTTTACGAGTGGGAGGTCAGCCCCAGCATTTT.

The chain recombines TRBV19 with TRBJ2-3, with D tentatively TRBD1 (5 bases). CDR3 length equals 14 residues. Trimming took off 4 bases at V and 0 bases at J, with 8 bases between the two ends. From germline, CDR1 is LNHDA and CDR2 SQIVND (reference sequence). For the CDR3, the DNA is TGTGCCAGTAGTAGACAGACTAGCACAGATACGCAGTATTTT. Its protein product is CASSRQTSTDTQYF.

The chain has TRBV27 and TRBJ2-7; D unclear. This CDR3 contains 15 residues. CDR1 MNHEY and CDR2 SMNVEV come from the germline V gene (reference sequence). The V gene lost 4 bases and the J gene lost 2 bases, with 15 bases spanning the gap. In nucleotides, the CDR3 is TGTGCCAGCAGTTCCCGCGGCAGACCAGCCTACGAGCAGTACTTC. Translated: CASSSRGRPAYEQYF.

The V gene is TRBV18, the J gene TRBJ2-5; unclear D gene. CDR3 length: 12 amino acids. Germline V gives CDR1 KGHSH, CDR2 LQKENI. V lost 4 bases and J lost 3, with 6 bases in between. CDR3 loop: CASSQLKETQYF. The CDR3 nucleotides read TGTGCCAGCTCACAGCTAAAAGAGACCCAGTACTTC.

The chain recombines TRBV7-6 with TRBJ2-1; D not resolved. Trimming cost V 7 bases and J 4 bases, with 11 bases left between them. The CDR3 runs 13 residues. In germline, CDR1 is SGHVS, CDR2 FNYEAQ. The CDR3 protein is CASTARPYNEQFF. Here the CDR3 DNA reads TGTGCCAGCACCGCTCGTCCGTACAATGAGCAGTTCTTC.

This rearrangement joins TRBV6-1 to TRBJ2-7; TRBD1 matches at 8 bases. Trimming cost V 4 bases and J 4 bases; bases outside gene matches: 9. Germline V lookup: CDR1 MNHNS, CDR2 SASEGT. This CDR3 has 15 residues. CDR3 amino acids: CASSGTGRSPYEQYF. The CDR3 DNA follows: TGTGCCAGCAGTGGGACAGGGAGGAGTCCTTACGAGCAGTACTTC.

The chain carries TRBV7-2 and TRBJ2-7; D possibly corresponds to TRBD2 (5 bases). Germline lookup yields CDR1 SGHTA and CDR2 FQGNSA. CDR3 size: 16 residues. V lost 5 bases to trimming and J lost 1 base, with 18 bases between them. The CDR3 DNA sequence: TGTGCCAGCAGCCCTGATTCGGGGAGCAGGTCCTACGAGCAGTACTTC. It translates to CASSPDSGSRSYEQYF. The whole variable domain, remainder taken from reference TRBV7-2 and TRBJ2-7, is GAGVSQSPSNKVTEKGKDVELRCDPISGHTALYWYRQSLGQGLEFLIYFQGNSAPDKSGLPSDRFSAERTGGSVSTLTIQRTQQEDSAVYLCASSPDSGSRSYEQYFGPGTRLTVT.

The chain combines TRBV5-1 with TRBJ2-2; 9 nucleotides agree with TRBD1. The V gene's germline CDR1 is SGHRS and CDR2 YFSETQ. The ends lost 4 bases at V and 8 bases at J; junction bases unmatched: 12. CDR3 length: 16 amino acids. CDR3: CASSPPGQGVRGELFF. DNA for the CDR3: TGCGCCAGCAGCCCACCGGGACAGGGAGTTAGGGGGGAGCTGTTTTTT.

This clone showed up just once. The CDR3 loop reads CASSSRTGETQYF. CDR3 sequence (DNA): TGTGCCAGCAGCTCCAGGACAGGGGAGACCCAGTACTTC. This chain joins TRBV7-8 and TRBJ2-5; 8 bases line up with TRBD1. Germline-derived CDR1 and CDR2 are SGHVS and FQNEAQ. J was trimmed by 5 bases and V by 4 bases; bases with no gene match: 3. This CDR3 region has 13 residues.

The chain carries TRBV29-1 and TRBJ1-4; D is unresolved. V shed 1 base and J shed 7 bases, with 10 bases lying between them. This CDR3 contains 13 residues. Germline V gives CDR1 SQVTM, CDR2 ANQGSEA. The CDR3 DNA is TGCAGCGTTGAAGTACAGTGGGGTGAAAAACTGTTTTTT. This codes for CSVEVQWGEKLFF.

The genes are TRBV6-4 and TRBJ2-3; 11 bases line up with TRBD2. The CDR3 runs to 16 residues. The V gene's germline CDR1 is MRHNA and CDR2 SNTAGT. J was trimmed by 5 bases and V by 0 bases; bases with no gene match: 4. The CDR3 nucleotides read TGTGCCAGCAGTGACTCGCGACTAGCGGGGATAGATACGCAGTATTTT. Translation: CASSDSRLAGIDTQYF.

The CDR3 region has the DNA TGTGCCAGCAGCGTAGGAGACCTAGGAAGCGGCTACACCTTC. Amino acid sequence: CASSVGDLGSGYTF. The chain uses TRBV9 and TRBJ1-2; D remains unclear. CDR1 and CDR2 (germline): SGDLS, YYNGEE. CDR3 length: 14 amino acids. Deletions cut 0 bases from V and 8 bases from J, with 14 bases between.

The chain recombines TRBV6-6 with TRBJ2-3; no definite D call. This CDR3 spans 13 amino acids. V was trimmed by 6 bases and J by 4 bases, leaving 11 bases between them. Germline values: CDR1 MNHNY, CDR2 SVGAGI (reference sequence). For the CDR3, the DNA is TGTGCCAGCAGCCATCCGCCGCCAGATACGCAGTATTTT. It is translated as CASSHPPPDTQYF.

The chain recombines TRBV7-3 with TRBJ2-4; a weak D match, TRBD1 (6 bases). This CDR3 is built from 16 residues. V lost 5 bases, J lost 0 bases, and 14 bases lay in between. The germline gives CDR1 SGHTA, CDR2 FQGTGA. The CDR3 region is CASSPNRDIAKNIQYF. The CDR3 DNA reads TGTGCCAGCAGCCCTAACAGGGATATAGCCAAAAACATTCAGTACTTC.

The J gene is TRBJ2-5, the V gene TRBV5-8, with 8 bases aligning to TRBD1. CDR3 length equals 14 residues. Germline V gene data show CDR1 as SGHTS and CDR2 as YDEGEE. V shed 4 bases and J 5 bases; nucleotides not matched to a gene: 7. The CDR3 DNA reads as TGTGCCAGCAGCGACGGACAGGGCCCGGAGACCCAGTACTTC. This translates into CASSDGQGPETQYF.

CDR3 DNA sequence: TGCGCCAGCAGCCAAGAGCGGGCACAGGGGGGCCCAGATACGCAGTATTTT. Protein product: CASSQERAQGGPDTQYF. The chain carries TRBV4-3 and TRBJ2-3; 8 bases are a match to TRBD1. The CDR3 is 17 residues long. V was clipped by 0 bases and J by 4 bases; unmatched bases: 9. CDR1 is LGHNA, CDR2 YSLEER, per germline.

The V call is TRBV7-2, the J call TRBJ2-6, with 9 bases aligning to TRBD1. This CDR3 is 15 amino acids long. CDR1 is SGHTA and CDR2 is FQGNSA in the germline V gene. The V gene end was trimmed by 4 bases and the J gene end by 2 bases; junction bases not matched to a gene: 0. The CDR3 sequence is CASSWDRAGANVLTF. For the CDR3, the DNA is TGTGCCAGCAGCTGGGACAGGGCTGGGGCCAACGTCCTGACTTTC.

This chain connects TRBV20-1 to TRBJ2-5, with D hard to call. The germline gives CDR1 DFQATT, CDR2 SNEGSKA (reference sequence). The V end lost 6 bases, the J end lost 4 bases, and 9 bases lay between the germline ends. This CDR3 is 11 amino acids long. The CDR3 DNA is TGCAGTGCCCGACACCTAGAGACCCAGTACTTC. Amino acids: CSARHLETQYF.

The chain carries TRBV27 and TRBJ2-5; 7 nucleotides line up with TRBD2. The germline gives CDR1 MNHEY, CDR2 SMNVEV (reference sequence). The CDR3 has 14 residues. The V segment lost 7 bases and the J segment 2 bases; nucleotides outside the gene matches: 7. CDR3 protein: CASNHRREQETQYF. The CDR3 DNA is TGTGCCAGCAACCATCGGCGGGAGCAAGAGACCCAGTACTTC.

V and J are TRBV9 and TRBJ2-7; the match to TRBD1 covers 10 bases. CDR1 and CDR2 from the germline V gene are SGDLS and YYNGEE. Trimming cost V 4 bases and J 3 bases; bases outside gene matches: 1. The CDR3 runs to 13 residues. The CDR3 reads CASSRDRGYEQYF. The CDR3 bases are TGTGCCAGCAGCCGGGACAGGGGCTACGAGCAGTACTTC.

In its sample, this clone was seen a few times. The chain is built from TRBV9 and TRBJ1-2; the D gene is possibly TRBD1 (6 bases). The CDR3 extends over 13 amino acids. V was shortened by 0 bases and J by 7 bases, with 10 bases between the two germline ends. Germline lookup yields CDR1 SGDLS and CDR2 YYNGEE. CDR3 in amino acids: CASSVVSGAGYTF. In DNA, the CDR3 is TGTGCCAGCAGCGTAGTGTCAGGGGCTGGCTACACCTTC.

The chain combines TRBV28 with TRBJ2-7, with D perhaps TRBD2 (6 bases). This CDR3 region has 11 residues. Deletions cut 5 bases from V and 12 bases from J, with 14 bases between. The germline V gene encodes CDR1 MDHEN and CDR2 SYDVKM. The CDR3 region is CASSREAYRYF. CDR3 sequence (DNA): TGTGCCAGCAGTAGGGAGGCCTATCGGTACTTC.

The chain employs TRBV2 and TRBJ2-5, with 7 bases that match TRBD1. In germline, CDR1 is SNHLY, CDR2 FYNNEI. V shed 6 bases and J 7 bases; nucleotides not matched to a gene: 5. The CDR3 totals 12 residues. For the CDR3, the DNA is TGTGCCAGCAGGAGGCCAGGGGGGACCCAGTACTTC. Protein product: CASRRPGGTQYF.

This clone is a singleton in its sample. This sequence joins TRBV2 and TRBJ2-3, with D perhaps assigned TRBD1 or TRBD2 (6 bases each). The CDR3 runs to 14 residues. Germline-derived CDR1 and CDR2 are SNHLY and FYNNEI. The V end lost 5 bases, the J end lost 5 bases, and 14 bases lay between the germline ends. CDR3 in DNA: TGTGCCAGCAGTCTCGGGGGCGAGGGAGATACGCAGTATTTT. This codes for CASSLGGEGDTQYF.

The CDR3 sequence: CASSKSSGRARETQYF. The CDR3 DNA reads TGTGCCAGTAGTAAAAGTAGCGGGAGGGCCCGGGAGACCCAGTACTTC. The V and J genes are TRBV19 and TRBJ2-5; 11 bases agree with TRBD2. V gave up 4 bases and J gave up 5 bases; unmatched junction bases: 9. The CDR3 is made up of 16 amino acids. The germline gives CDR1 LNHDA, CDR2 SQIVND (reference sequence).